The 14 T cell receptor beta chains presented below share a single source sample, sequenced in a study of patients and donors after allogeneic stem cell transplantation. TCRdb reanalysed the RT-PCR reads using MiXCR and keeps one entry per CDR3 protein. The sample yields about 160,000 distinct CDR3 sequences, approximately 40% seen once. What was sequenced was blood, either unsorted or a sorted T cell fraction (not recorded which). The receptor source for this set is a human donor who was either an allogeneic HSCT recipient or a stem cell or donor lymphocyte infusion donor (not recorded which). It is not recorded whose cells these are; they may come from a transplant donor.

V gene TRBV29-1 combines with J gene TRBJ1-1; a weak D match, TRBD1 (5 bases). The CDR3 has 13 amino acids. With 4 bases removed from V and 1 base from J, the gap between germline ends came to 10 bases. Germline V CDR1 and CDR2: SQVTM, ANQGSEA. CDR3 DNA sequence: TGCAGCGTTGGGGGGGTGACGAACACTGAAGCTTTCTTT. Amino acids: CSVGGVTNTEAFF. Variable domain in full (rest from reference TRBV29-1 and TRBJ1-1): SAVISQKPSRDICQRGTSLTIQCQVDSQVTMMFWYRQQPGQSLTLIATANQGSEATYESGFVIDKFPISRPNLTFSTLTVSNMSPEDSSIYLCSVGGVTNTEAFFGQGTRLTVV.

Only a few counts were recorded for this clonotype. The chain links TRBV10-3 to TRBJ1-2, with unresolved D. Trimming removed 2 bases at V and 3 bases at J, with 10 bases between. Germline V gene sequence: CDR1 ENHRY, CDR2 SYGVKD. The CDR3 loop spans 14 amino acids. The CDR3 sequence: CAISEAVRYYGYTF. CDR3 DNA sequence: TGTGCCATCAGTGAGGCTGTCAGGTACTATGGCTACACCTTC.

This chain connects TRBV24-1 to TRBJ1-6; TRBD1 aligns across 7 bases. The length of the CDR3 is 16 residues. Germline lookup yields CDR1 KGHDR and CDR2 SFDVKD. V shed 4 bases, J shed 8 bases, and the junction held 10 bases outside the gene matches. CDR3 in amino acids: CATSEPDRVGDSPLHF. The DNA of the CDR3 is TGTGCCACCAGTGAGCCTGACAGGGTCGGGGATTCACCCCTCCACTTT.

The chain has TRBV4-2 and TRBJ2-5; D is possibly TRBD1 or TRBD2 (7 bases each). Germline CDR1 is LGHNA and CDR2 is YNFKEQ. V was clipped by 0 bases and J by 2 bases, with 16 bases between them. The CDR3 is 17 amino acids. The CDR3 DNA is TGTGCCAGCAGCCAAGATAGGGGGCTAGCGGTACAAGAGACCCAGTACTTC. Protein sequence: CASSQDRGLAVQETQYF.

The rearrangement links TRBV6-2 or TRBV6-3 to TRBJ1-1; D uncertain. Deletions cut 5 bases from V and 6 bases from J, with 10 bases between. The CDR3 runs to 12 residues. Germline lookup yields CDR1 MNHEY and CDR2 SVGEGT. In nucleotides, the CDR3 is TGTGCCAGCAGTCGACTCACCCCTGAAGCTTTCTTT. The encoded protein is CASSRLTPEAFF.

The chain is built from TRBV29-1 and TRBJ2-2; D could derive from TRBD1 or TRBD2 (5 bases each). Trimming shortened V by 4 bases and J by 4 bases, and 13 bases separated the two germline ends. Germline V gene sequence: CDR1 SQVTM, CDR2 ANQGSEA. The CDR3 sequence is 14 residues long. CDR3 sequence: CSVVRGVGTGELFF. The CDR3 DNA reads as TGCAGCGTTGTACGGGGCGTCGGCACCGGGGAGCTGTTTTTT.

The table lists this clonotype with a few counts. CDR3 DNA sequence: TGCAGTGCTCGTCCGGAGTCCGGGGTATACACTGAAGCTTTCTTT. Translating gives CSARPESGVYTEAFF. The chain links TRBV20-1 to TRBJ1-1; D gene ambiguous. V lost 5 bases to trimming and J lost 3 bases, with 19 bases between them. CDR1 and CDR2 from the germline V gene are DFQATT and SNEGSKA (reference sequence). There are 15 residues in the CDR3.

The V gene is TRBV5-1, the J gene TRBJ1-4; D uncertain. Germline V gene sequence: CDR1 SGHRS, CDR2 YFSETQ. The V gene lost 4 bases and the J gene lost 5 bases, with 18 bases spanning the gap. CDR3 length equals 16 residues. CDR3 loop: CASSVDPTELNEKLFF. DNA for the CDR3: TGCGCCAGCAGCGTGGACCCGACGGAACTGAATGAAAAACTGTTTTTT. Combining the CDR3 with reference TRBV5-1 and TRBJ1-4 gives the whole variable domain KAGVTQTPRYLIKTRGQQVTLSCSPISGHRSVSWYQQTPGQGLQFLFEYFSETQRNKGNFPGRFSGRQFSNSRSEMNVSTLELGDSALYLCASSVDPTELNEKLFFGSGTQLSVL.

There are a few counts of this clonotype. The V gene is TRBV12-3 or TRBV12-4, the J gene TRBJ1-6, with unresolved D. The CDR3 consists of 15 residues. V was trimmed by 5 bases and J by 10 bases, leaving 18 bases between them. CDR3 bases: TGTGCCAGCAGTCTCCGGACGTCTCAAGGGTCACCCCTCCACTTT. It is translated as CASSLRTSQGSPLHF.

At least ten counts were recorded for this clonotype. The V gene is TRBV28, the J gene TRBJ1-2; D remains unclear. The germline V gene encodes CDR1 MDHEN and CDR2 SYDVKM. Trimming cost V 5 bases and J 3 bases, with 16 bases left between them. This CDR3 is built from 15 residues. The DNA for the CDR3 is TGTGCCAGCAGTGGGCCGGAGCCAGGTCACTATGGCTACACCTTC. Its translation: CASSGPEPGHYGYTF.

This clonotype was seen only a few times. The CDR3: CASSQGLAGRETQYF. CDR3 sequence (DNA): TGCGCCAGCAGCCAAGGTCTAGCGGGGCGGGAGACCCAGTACTTC. The V and J genes are TRBV4-3 and TRBJ2-5; 9 bases are shared with TRBD2. Germline loops: CDR1 LGHNA, CDR2 YSLEER. V dropped 1 base and J dropped 5; count of bases not matched to a gene: 5. The CDR3 length is 15 residues.

The table lists this clonotype with a few counts. J is TRBJ1-1 and V is TRBV7-8; D call uncertain. V lost 2 bases and J 5 bases, leaving 9 bases between the germline ends. Germline V gene lookup returns CDR1 SGHVS and CDR2 FQNEAQ. The CDR3 has 13 amino acids. CDR3 sequence: CASSLRVGTEAFF. CDR3 bases: TGTGCCAGCAGCTTAAGGGTTGGGACTGAAGCTTTCTTT.

V and J are TRBV2 and TRBJ1-2, with no clear D. The CDR3 runs to 12 residues. V was cut by 8 bases and J by 2 bases, with 9 bases left in between. Per the germline V gene, CDR1 is SNHLY and CDR2 is FYNNEI. CDR3 region: CASVPKNYGYTF. The CDR3 DNA sequence: TGTGCCAGCGTACCCAAGAACTATGGCTACACCTTC.

The table lists this clonotype with a few counts. The CDR3 spells CASSVVRGTEAFF. Written as DNA, the CDR3 is TGTGCCAGCAGTGTTGTGAGGGGGACTGAAGCTTTCTTT. V and J are TRBV12-3 or TRBV12-4 and TRBJ1-1; D is possibly TRBD1 (6 bases). This CDR3 is built from 13 residues. Between the trimmed V and J ends, which lost 5 bases and 5 bases, there was a span of 12 bases.